This T cell receptor beta chain was sequenced during a study of control samples from healthy donors and cancer patients. Germline V gives CDR1 MNHEY, CDR2 SMNVEV (reference sequence). The CDR3 runs 15 residues. V was clipped by 2 bases and J by 2 bases, with 12 bases between them. Repertoires were generated with immunoSEQ multiplex PCR, while TCRdb's copy carries only in-frame clones and drops some. The sample contains roughly 130,000 clones, 80% to 95% of which appear only once. This TCR was sampled from a man aged 25 to 40 in good health. Sequencing input: blood. V and J are TRBV27 and TRBJ1-2, with TRBD1 as a possible D gene (6 bases). The CDR3 loop is CASSLTWDTNYGYTF. CDR3 sequence (DNA): TGTGCCAGCAGTTTAACTTGGGACACGAACTATGGCTACACCTTC.